This T cell receptor (beta chain) was recorded in a study of blood T cell repertoires in COVID-19. Study-wide background: Samples came from the United States, Italy and Spain, spanning acute and convalescent COVID-19. Sources were T cells, B-cell-depleted T cells, or PBMCs; the material itself was cDNA or gDNA.

Original handling: Reference gene primer amplification gave estimated nucleated cell counts. Using immunoSEQ multiplex PCR, the repertoire was profiled, and TCRdb retains in-frame clones only, with some absent. V, J and clone size are those of that table, while D and trimming were read from the DNA. The data contain more than 250,000 clones, roughly 88% of them seen just once; the ten biggest clones take up approximately 0.7%. The CDR3 extends over 15 amino acids. Between the trimmed V and J ends, which lost 3 bases and 9 bases, there was a span of 18 bases. Germline-derived CDR1 and CDR2 are MDHEN and SYDVKM.

The TCR comes from a human donor in a cohort sampled during active COVID-19. The chain combines TRBV28 with TRBJ2-1, with D uncertain. Source material: peripheral blood. The CDR3 DNA reads as TGTGCCAGCAGTTTCCCGGATTATATCGGAGCTGAGCAGTTCTTC. Protein sequence: CASSFPDYIGAEQFF.